This T cell receptor beta chain originates from a study of T cell responses to AZD1222 COVID-19 vaccine. Study-level information: Pooling was applied to second doses at about 4 or about 12 weeks. Study observations and caveats: Targets within unmutated variant regions were reportedly found for nearly half of spike-specific TCRs. Donors were mostly white British, more females; clonal diversity possibly underestimated.

As regards this clone: The antigen is not known.

TCRdb's copy holds only in-frame clones and misses some; the assay was immunoSEQ multiplex PCR. There are some 110,000 clones in the sample; roughly 82% occur only once, and around 5% lies in the top ten. With 3 bases clipped from V and 5 bases from J, the junction kept 6 bases outside the gene matches. Looked up from germline, CDR1 is SGHDN and CDR2 is FVKESK. The CDR3 has 15 residues. The receptor was isolated from an adult in good health. Sample: peripheral blood, taken on day 0 of AZD1222 vaccination. The genes are TRBV14 and TRBJ2-1, with 8 bases matching TRBD1. CDR3 in amino acids: CASSQPRGRHNEQFF. CDR3 DNA sequence: TGTGCCAGCAGCCAGCCCAGGGGGCGTCACAATGAGCAGTTCTTC.